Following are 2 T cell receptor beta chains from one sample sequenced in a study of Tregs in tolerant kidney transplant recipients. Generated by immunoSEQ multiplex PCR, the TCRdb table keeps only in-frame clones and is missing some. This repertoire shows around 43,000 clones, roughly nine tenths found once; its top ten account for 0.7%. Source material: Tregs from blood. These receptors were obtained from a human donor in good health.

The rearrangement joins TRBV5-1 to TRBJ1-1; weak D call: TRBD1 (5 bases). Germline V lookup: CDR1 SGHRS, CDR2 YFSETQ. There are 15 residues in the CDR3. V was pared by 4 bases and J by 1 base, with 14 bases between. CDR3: CASSQVVGGNTEAFF. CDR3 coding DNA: TGCGCCAGCAGCCAAGTCGTGGGGGGGAACACTGAAGCTTTCTTT. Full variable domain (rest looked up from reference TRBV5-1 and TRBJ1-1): KAGVTQTPRYLIKTRGQQVTLSCSPISGHRSVSWYQQTPGQGLQFLFEYFSETQRNKGNFPGRFSGRQFSNSRSEMNVSTLELGDSALYLCASSQVVGGNTEAFFGQGTRLTVV.

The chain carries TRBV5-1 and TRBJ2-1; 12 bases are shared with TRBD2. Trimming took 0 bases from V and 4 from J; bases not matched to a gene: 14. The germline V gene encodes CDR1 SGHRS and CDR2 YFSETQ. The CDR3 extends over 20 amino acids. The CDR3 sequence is CASSLAGLAGRTPLYNEQFF. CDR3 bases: TGCGCCAGCAGCTTGGCCGGACTAGCGGGGCGAACACCACTTTACAATGAGCAGTTCTTC.